The text below deals with one T cell receptor (beta chain). This record comes from a study of blood T cell repertoires in COVID-19. V dropped 3 bases and J dropped 1 base, with 7 bases sitting between them. Germline lookup yields CDR1 SGHDT and CDR2 YYEEEE. This CDR3 region has 13 residues. Methods used by the authors: Amplified reference gene primers provided the basis for estimating nucleated cell counts. The assay was immunoSEQ multiplex PCR, and TCRdb's table has in-frame clones only and misses some. That table is the source of V, J and clone size, and D and trimming were worked out from the DNA. Seen here are 150,000 or so clones, under 90% observed once, and the top ten hold 15% to 20%.

The sequenced material came from peripheral blood. The TCR comes from a woman older than 75 with acute or convalescent COVID-19. The J gene is TRBJ1-2, the V gene TRBV5-6; D remains unclear. CDR3 amino acids: CASSSGFNYGYTF. Here the CDR3 DNA reads TGTGCCAGCAGCTCAGGATTTAACTATGGCTACACCTTC.